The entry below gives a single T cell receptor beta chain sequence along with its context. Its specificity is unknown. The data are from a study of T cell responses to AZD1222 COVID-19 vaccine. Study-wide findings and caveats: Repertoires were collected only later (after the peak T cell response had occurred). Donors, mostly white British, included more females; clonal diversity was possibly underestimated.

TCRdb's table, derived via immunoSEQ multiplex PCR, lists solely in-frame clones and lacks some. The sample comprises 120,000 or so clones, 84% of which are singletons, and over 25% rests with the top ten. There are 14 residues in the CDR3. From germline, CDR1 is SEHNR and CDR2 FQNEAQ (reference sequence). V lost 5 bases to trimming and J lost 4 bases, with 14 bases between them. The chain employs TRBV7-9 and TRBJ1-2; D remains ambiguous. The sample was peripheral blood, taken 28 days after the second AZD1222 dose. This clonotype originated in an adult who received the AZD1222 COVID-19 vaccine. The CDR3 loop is CASSPSADGYGYTF. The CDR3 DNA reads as TGTGCCAGCAGCCCCTCGGCAGATGGCTATGGCTACACCTTC.